These 2 T cell receptor beta chains were sequenced from one sample in a study of CD8+ T cells in alopecia areata. The treatment: oral pan-JAK inhibitor, 5-10 mg twice daily. The sequencing template was cDNA reverse transcribed from extracted RNA. The assay was immunoSEQ multiplex PCR, and TCRdb's table has in-frame clones only and misses some. Of about 140,000 clones listed, 75% to 85% are singletons. This specimen was CD8+ T cells sorted from blood, taken at week 4, from a patient treated with tofacitinib. These receptors were taken from a human donor with alopecia areata.

The genes are TRBV4-1 and TRBJ2-1, with a possible D match to TRBD2 (7 bases). V was trimmed by 5 bases and J by 0 bases, leaving 14 bases between them. CDR1 and CDR2 (germline): MGHRA, YSYEKL. This CDR3 region has 16 residues. The CDR3 DNA sequence: TGCGCCAGCAGCAATAGGGGGGGAAGCTCCTACAATGAGCAGTTCTTC. Protein sequence: CASSNRGGSSYNEQFF.

This sequence joins TRBV19 and TRBJ2-7; D uncertain. Per the germline V gene, CDR1 is LNHDA and CDR2 is SQIVND (reference sequence). This CDR3 spans 13 amino acids. V lost 5 bases, J lost 2 bases, and 10 bases lay in between. The CDR3 nucleotides read TGTGCCAGTAGTCTCGGCCTCACCTACGAGCAGTACTTC. Protein product: CASSLGLTYEQYF.